The 27 T cell receptor beta chains presented below share a single source sample, sequenced in a study of CD8+ T cells in alopecia areata. Noted treatment: oral pan-JAK inhibitor, 5-10 mg twice daily. Investigators isolated RNA and reverse transcribed it into cDNA to act as the sequencing template. Profiling relied on immunoSEQ multiplex PCR, and the TCRdb table lists in-frame clones only, not all of them. This table has roughly 200,000 clones, roughly 44% appearing once. Source: CD4+ T cells sorted from blood, taken at approximately week 37, from a patient treated with tofacitinib. The receptors come from a human donor with alopecia areata.

The chain joins TRBV29-1 to TRBJ2-7, with 7 bases lining up with TRBD2. V shed 1 base, J shed 3 bases, and the junction held 6 bases outside the gene matches. This CDR3 region has 14 residues. The germline V gene encodes CDR1 SQVTM and CDR2 ANQGSEA. CDR3 DNA sequence: TGCAGCGTTGAAGTAATAGGCGGGAGCTACGAGCAGTACTTC. Translating it yields CSVEVIGGSYEQYF.

This rearrangement joins TRBV4-1 to TRBJ2-4; 9 bases match TRBD2. The CDR3 runs to 20 residues. V lost 3 bases, J lost 0 bases, and 15 bases stayed unmatched. CDR1 is MGHRA and CDR2 is YSYEKL in the germline V gene. The CDR3: CASSHQIPTGLAKAKNIQYF. As DNA, the CDR3 is TGCGCCAGCAGCCACCAAATACCCACAGGACTAGCGAAAGCCAAAAACATTCAGTACTTC.

This clone came up a few times. This chain uses TRBV19 with TRBJ2-7; 9 bases fit TRBD2. This CDR3 has 15 residues. Germline V gene sequence: CDR1 LNHDA, CDR2 SQIVND (reference sequence). V lost 6 bases, J lost 4 bases, and 10 bases stayed unmatched. CDR3 DNA: TGTGCCAGTAGCCGAGGGATTAGCGGGAGTTACGAGCAGTACTTC. Protein product: CASSRGISGSYEQYF.

This clone turned up a few times. The rearrangement links TRBV30 to TRBJ2-5; D is ambiguous. Germline lookup yields CDR1 GTSNPN and CDR2 SVGIG (reference sequence). The length of the CDR3 is 13 residues. V gave up 0 bases and J gave up 3 bases, with 8 bases separating them. The CDR3 nucleotides are TGTGCCTGGAGTGTAGCCAGGAAAGAGACCCAGTACTTC. It codes for CAWSVARKETQYF. Full variable domain (missing parts from reference TRBV30 and TRBJ2-5): SQTIHQWPATLVQPVGSPLSLECTVEGTSNPNLYWYRQAAGRGLQLLFYSVGIGQISSEVPQNLSASRPQDRQFILSSKKLLLSDSGFYLCAWSVARKETQYFGPGTRLLVL.

The chain links TRBV29-1 to TRBJ2-3; perhaps D is TRBD1 or TRBD2 (5 bases each). The germline CDR1 and CDR2 sequences are SQVTM and ANQGSEA. Trimming shortened V by 6 bases and J by 8 bases, and 12 bases separated the two germline ends. This CDR3 has 11 residues. The CDR3: CSVRGAGTQYF. The DNA of the CDR3 is TGCAGCGTCCGAGGGGCGGGTACGCAGTATTTT.

The chain carries TRBV6-5 and TRBJ2-1; D uncertain. Germline V lookup: CDR1 MNHEY, CDR2 SVGAGI. V was clipped by 11 bases and J by 4 bases, with 15 bases between them. The CDR3 runs 13 residues. In nucleotides, the CDR3 is TGTGCCTCCAGGTCCACTCAATACAATGAGCAGTTCTTC. Residues: CASRSTQYNEQFF.

A few counts support this clone. The chain carries TRBV7-9 and TRBJ2-3; 8 bases map to TRBD1. V was pared by 5 bases and J by 3 bases, with 7 bases of the junction left unmatched. The CDR3 loop spans 15 amino acids. CDR1 and CDR2 (germline): SEHNR, FQNEAQ (reference sequence). The CDR3 is CASSVGTGGTDTQYF. CDR3 DNA sequence: TGTGCCAGCAGCGTAGGGACAGGAGGTACAGATACGCAGTATTTT.

The chain joins TRBV30 to TRBJ2-2, with a tentative D call TRBD2 (5 bases). The CDR3 length is 20 residues. Trimming left V 0 bases short and J 4 bases short, with 27 bases between. Germline V lookup: CDR1 GTSNPN, CDR2 SVGIG (reference sequence). The CDR3 DNA reads as TGTGCCTGGAGTGTACCCGGAATTCCCACCTGGACTGCGGGCACCGGGGAGCTGTTTTTT. Amino acids: CAWSVPGIPTWTAGTGELFF.

V gene TRBV9 combines with J gene TRBJ2-5; 7 positions agree with TRBD2. V shed 1 base, J shed 2 bases, and the junction held 8 bases outside the gene matches. Per the germline V gene, CDR1 is SGDLS and CDR2 is YYNGEE. This CDR3 has 16 residues. CDR3 in amino acids: CASSVMPSGIQETQYF. CDR3 sequence (DNA): TGTGCCAGCAGCGTAATGCCTAGCGGAATACAAGAGACCCAGTACTTC.

The CDR3: CATSGIDTQYF. In nucleotides, the CDR3 is TGTGCCACCTCTGGGATAGATACGCAGTATTTT. The chain couples TRBV15 to TRBJ2-3, with D uncertain. Germline values: CDR1 LNHNV, CDR2 YYDKDF (reference sequence). The ends were cut back, 8 bases at V and 5 bases at J, with 8 bases in the middle. This CDR3 is built from 11 residues.

This clone was seen more than once but under ten times. This chain links TRBV15 with TRBJ1-4; D gene unclear. Per germline, CDR1 LNHNV and CDR2 YYDKDF (reference sequence). This CDR3 is 16 amino acids long. V lost 0 bases and J 0 bases, leaving 8 bases between the germline ends. In DNA, the CDR3 is TGTGCCACCAGCAGAGAAGACGCCGCAACTAATGAAAAACTGTTTTTT. Translating gives CATSREDAATNEKLFF.

The rearrangement links TRBV2 to TRBJ2-3; D unresolved. CDR3 length: 14 residues. CDR1 and CDR2 from the germline V gene are SNHLY and FYNNEI. The V gene lost 5 bases and the J gene lost 2 bases, with 11 bases spanning the gap. CDR3 protein: CASSNRRNTDTQYF. CDR3 DNA: TGTGCCAGCAGTAACCGGCGAAACACAGATACGCAGTATTTT.

In DNA form, the CDR3 reads TGTGCCTGGACCCCTCGGCTAGCGGGAGGGTGGAGGAATGAGCAGTTCTTC. Translated: CAWTPRLAGGWRNEQFF. The chain couples TRBV30 to TRBJ2-1, with 12 positions matching TRBD2. V dropped 4 bases and J dropped 7; count of bases not matched to a gene: 14. From germline, CDR1 is GTSNPN and CDR2 SVGIG (reference sequence). This CDR3 is 17 amino acids long.

This clone was seen more than once but under ten times. The V call is TRBV30, the J call TRBJ1-2; D remains unclear. The CDR3 runs to 12 residues. The germline gives CDR1 GTSNPN, CDR2 SVGIG (reference sequence). V was trimmed by 0 bases and J by 8 bases, leaving 10 bases between them. The DNA for the CDR3 is TGTGCCTGGAGTGTATGGGCGAGCGGCTACACCTTC. It is translated as CAWSVWASGYTF. The full variable domain, completed using reference TRBV30 and TRBJ1-2, is SQTIHQWPATLVQPVGSPLSLECTVEGTSNPNLYWYRQAAGRGLQLLFYSVGIGQISSEVPQNLSASRPQDRQFILSSKKLLLSDSGFYLCAWSVWASGYTFGSGTRLTVV.

V usage is TRBV5-1 and J usage is TRBJ2-7, with D perhaps given as TRBD1 or TRBD2 (7 bases each). This CDR3 is 13 amino acids long. Trimming removed 3 bases at V and 7 bases at J, with 14 bases between. From germline, CDR1 is SGHRS and CDR2 YFSETQ. The CDR3 region is CASSSRQGGEQYF. The CDR3 DNA follows: TGCGCCAGCAGCTCCAGACAGGGAGGGGAGCAGTACTTC.

The chain is built from TRBV14 and TRBJ2-2; the D gene is possibly TRBD1 (6 bases). Germline CDR1 reads SGHDN; CDR2 reads FVKESK. Trimming took 3 bases from V and 2 from J, leaving 13 bases between them. The CDR3 covers 16 residues. This CDR3 is CASSQWVGTNTGELFF. The CDR3, as DNA: TGTGCCAGCAGCCAGTGGGTAGGGACAAACACCGGGGAGCTGTTTTTT.

DNA of the CDR3: TGTGCCAGCAGTTCCGTAAACACGGACAGAGCCAAAAACATTCAGTACTTC. This gives the protein CASSSVNTDRAKNIQYF. V and J are TRBV27 and TRBJ2-4; possible D gene TRBD1, 6 bases. Trimming left V 4 bases short and J 0 bases short, with 16 bases between. The germline CDR1 and CDR2 sequences are MNHEY and SMNVEV (reference sequence). CDR3 size: 17 residues.

This clone was picked up many times. V gene TRBV27 combines with J gene TRBJ1-2; D is unresolved. Trimming took 7 bases from V and 2 from J, leaving 17 bases between them. Germline lookup yields CDR1 MNHEY and CDR2 SMNVEV (reference sequence). CDR3 length: 15 amino acids. In nucleotides, the CDR3 is TGTGCCAGCACCCTTTCACCCCGGCAGAACTATGGCTACACCTTC. Residues: CASTLSPRQNYGYTF.

This clone was counted between two and nine times. The chain links TRBV11-1 to TRBJ2-1; 7 bases fit TRBD2. Germline V gene data show CDR1 as SGHAT and CDR2 as FQDESV (reference sequence). This CDR3 is built from 14 residues. Trimming took 0 bases from V and 8 from J; bases not matched to a gene: 4. The CDR3 loop is CASSLAGGPYEQFF. CDR3 nucleotide sequence: TGTGCCAGCAGCTTAGCGGGAGGGCCATATGAGCAGTTCTTC.

The rearrangement links TRBV30 to TRBJ2-5; D remains ambiguous. The CDR3 covers 11 residues. V was shortened by 3 bases and J by 6 bases, with 8 bases between the two germline ends. Per the germline V gene, CDR1 is GTSNPN and CDR2 is SVGIG (reference sequence). In DNA form, the CDR3 reads TGTGCCTGGAGGGGCCCGAAGACCCAGTACTTC. It codes for CAWRGPKTQYF.

The rearrangement uses TRBV4-1 and TRBJ2-7, with 8 nucleotides matching TRBD1. With 4 bases clipped from V and 5 bases from J, the junction kept 16 bases outside the gene matches. The germline V gene has CDR1 MGHRA and CDR2 YSYEKL. The CDR3 has 17 residues. The CDR3 nucleotides are TGCGCCAGCAGCCTACGACACCAGGGGGCGGCTTTGGACGAGCAGTACTTC. Its translation is CASSLRHQGAALDEQYF.

The chain links TRBV5-1 to TRBJ2-5, with D perhaps TRBD1 (6 bases). CDR1 is SGHRS, CDR2 YFSETQ, per germline. The CDR3 loop spans 13 amino acids. V shed 5 bases and J shed 5 bases, with 13 bases lying between them. CDR3 sequence: CASRHGQYETQYF. The CDR3 DNA is TGCGCCAGCAGACACGGACAGTATGAGACCCAGTACTTC.

This clone has just a few counts. This sequence joins TRBV19 and TRBJ2-1; 8 positions match TRBD2. With 2 bases clipped from V and 9 bases from J, the junction kept 6 bases outside the gene matches. The CDR3 is 14 amino acids. Germline lookup yields CDR1 LNHDA and CDR2 SQIVND (reference sequence). The CDR3 DNA is TGTGCCAGTAGTATAAGCGGGAGTTTTAGTGAGCAGTTCTTC. Translating gives CASSISGSFSEQFF.

This clone was seen more than once but under ten times. This sequence joins TRBV2 and TRBJ2-7, with a weak D call TRBD2 (5 bases). The CDR3 sequence is 12 residues long. Trimming left V 6 bases short and J 0 bases short, with 6 bases between. Germline V CDR1 and CDR2: SNHLY, FYNNEI. The CDR3 sequence: CASRDSSYEQYF. CDR3 sequence (DNA): TGTGCCAGCAGGGACTCCTCCTACGAGCAGTACTTC.

The chain recombines TRBV11-2 with TRBJ2-1, with D maybe TRBD2 (5 bases). Looked up from germline, CDR1 is SGHAT and CDR2 is FQNNGV. CDR3 length: 14 residues. Trimming took 5 bases from V and 5 from J, leaving 13 bases between them. Here the CDR3 reads CASSPTTGNNEQFF. The CDR3 region has the DNA TGTGCCAGCAGCCCTACCACCGGGAACAATGAGCAGTTCTTC.

In this sample, this clone turned up a few times. The chain links TRBV28 to TRBJ2-7; tentative D call: TRBD1 (5 bases). This CDR3 is 11 amino acids long. Germline loops: CDR1 MDHEN, CDR2 SYDVKM. Trimming stripped 5 bases from V and 6 bases from J, with 8 bases between. Written as DNA, the CDR3 is TGTGCCAGCAGTAACCAGGGCGAGCAGTACTTC. Its translation is CASSNQGEQYF. Full variable domain (outside the CDR3, taken from reference TRBV28 and TRBJ2-7): DVKVTQSSRYLVKRTGEKVFLECVQDMDHENMFWYRQDPGLGLRLIYFSYDVKMKEKGDIPEGYSVSREKKERFSLILESASTNQTSMYLCASSNQGEQYFGPGTRLTVT.

The chain joins TRBV11-2 to TRBJ2-1; TRBD2 aligns across 12 bases. Germline assignment: CDR1 SGHAT and CDR2 FQNNGV. The CDR3 has 15 amino acids. J was trimmed by 8 bases and V by 5 bases; bases with no gene match: 7. The CDR3 nucleotides are TGTGCCAGCAGCCCCTCTAGCGGGAGGGCCGATGAGCAGTTCTTC. Amino acids: CASSPSSGRADEQFF.